This TCR beta chain came from a study of a mutant IDH1 vaccine in newly diagnosed glioma. Study overall: Onset of vaccination occurred 4-6 weeks following radiotherapy alone, or with temozolomide cycles.

Trimming removed 3 bases from V and 6 bases from J, with 14 bases in between. Germline V gene sequence: CDR1 MRHNA, CDR2 SNTAGT. This CDR3 region has 14 residues. Sequencing used immunoSEQ multiplex PCR; TCRdb keeps in-frame clones, though not all of them. The data hold under 70,000 clones, with about 80% observed a single time. Regarding time point: week 5, during vaccination. Doses of 300 ug of mutant IDH1 20-mer peptide were given with topical imiquimod. For this clone: No antigen is known for it.

This clonotype was obtained from a man aged 25-45 years with glioma. The V gene is TRBV6-4, the J gene TRBJ1-2; unclear D gene. The starting material was PBMCs, obtained from a glioma patient whose treatment included an IDH1 peptide vaccine. The CDR3 sequence is CASSEKGWADGYTF. The CDR3 DNA sequence: TGTGCCAGCAGTGAAAAAGGGTGGGCCGATGGCTACACCTTC.